This T cell receptor beta chain was observed in a study of blood T cell repertoires in COVID-19. Turning to the study itself: Both acute and convalescent COVID-19 samples were obtained from the United States, Italy and Spain.

Per the original methods: Amplification from reference gene primers served as the basis for estimated nucleated cell counts. Produced via immunoSEQ multiplex PCR; TCRdb's table is partial and in-frame only. V, J and clone size are those of that table, while D and trimming were read from the DNA. Among around 200,000 clones listed, roughly nine tenths were seen once. Participants' reported clinical history set cohort assignment. The clonotype was recovered from a woman aged 45-65 years in a cohort exposed to, infected with or recovered from COVID-19 (not recorded which). Sequenced material: PBMCs or T cells enriched from blood (not recorded which).

In DNA, the CDR3 is TGTGCCAGCAGTGAATTTTCCGGACAGGGCCAAGAGACCCAGTACTTC. It yields the protein CASSEFSGQGQETQYF. V and J are TRBV6-1 and TRBJ2-5; TRBD1 matches 8 bases. The V gene's germline CDR1 is MNHNS and CDR2 SASEGT. CDR3 length: 16 amino acids. Unmatched junction bases numbered 6, after V lost 2 bases and J lost 1 base.